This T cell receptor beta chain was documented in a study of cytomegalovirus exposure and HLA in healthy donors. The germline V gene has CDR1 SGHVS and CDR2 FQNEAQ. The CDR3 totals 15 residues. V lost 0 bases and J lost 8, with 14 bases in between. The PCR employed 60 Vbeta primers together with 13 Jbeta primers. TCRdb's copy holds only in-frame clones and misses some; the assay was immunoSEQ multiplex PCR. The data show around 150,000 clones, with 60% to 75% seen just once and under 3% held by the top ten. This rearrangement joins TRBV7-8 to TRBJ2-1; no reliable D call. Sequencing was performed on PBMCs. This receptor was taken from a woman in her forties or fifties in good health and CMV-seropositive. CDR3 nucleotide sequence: TGTGCCAGCAGCTTAGCGGCTACAGTGTGGGATGAGCAGTTCTTC. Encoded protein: CASSLAATVWDEQFF.